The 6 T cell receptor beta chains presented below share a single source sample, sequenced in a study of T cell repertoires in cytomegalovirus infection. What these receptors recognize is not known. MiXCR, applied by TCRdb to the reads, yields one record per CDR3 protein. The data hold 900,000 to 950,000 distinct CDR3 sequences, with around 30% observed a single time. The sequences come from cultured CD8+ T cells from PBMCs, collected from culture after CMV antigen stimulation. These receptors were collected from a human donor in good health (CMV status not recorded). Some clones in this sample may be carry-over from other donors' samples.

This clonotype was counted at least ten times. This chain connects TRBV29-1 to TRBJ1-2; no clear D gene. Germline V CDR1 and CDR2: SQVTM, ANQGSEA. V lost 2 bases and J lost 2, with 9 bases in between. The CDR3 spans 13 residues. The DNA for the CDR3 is TGCAGCGTTGAAATGGGAGGGAACTATGGCTACACCTTC. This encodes CSVEMGGNYGYTF.

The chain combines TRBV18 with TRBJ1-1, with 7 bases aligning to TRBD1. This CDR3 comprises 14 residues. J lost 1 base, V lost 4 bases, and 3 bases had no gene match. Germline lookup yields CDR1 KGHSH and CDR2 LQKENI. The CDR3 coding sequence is TGTGCCAGCTCACGAGGACAGGCGAACACTGAAGCTTTCTTT. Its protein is CASSRGQANTEAFF.

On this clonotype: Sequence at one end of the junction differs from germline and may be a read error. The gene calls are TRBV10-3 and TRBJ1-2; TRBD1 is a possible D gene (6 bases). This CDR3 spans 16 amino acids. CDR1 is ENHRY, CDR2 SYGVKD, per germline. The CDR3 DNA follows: TGTGCCATCAGTGCACCCACAGGGATCGGCAACTATGACTACACCTTC. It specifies CAISAPTGIGNYDYTF.

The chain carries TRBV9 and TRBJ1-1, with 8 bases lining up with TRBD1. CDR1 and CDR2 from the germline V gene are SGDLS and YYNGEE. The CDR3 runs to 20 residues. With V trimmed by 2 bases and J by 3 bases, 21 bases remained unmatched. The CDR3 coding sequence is TGTGCCAGCAGCGTCCGACAGGGGTATAGACCGGGAGGGGTTTACACTGAAGCTTTCTTT. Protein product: CASSVRQGYRPGGVYTEAFF. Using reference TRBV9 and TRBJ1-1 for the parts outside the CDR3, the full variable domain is DSGVTQTPKHLITATGQRVTLRCSPRSGDLSVYWYQQSLDQGLQFLIQYYNGEERAKGNILERFSAQQFPDLHSELNLSSLELGDSALYFCASSVRQGYRPGGVYTEAFFGQGTRLTVV.

This CDR3 reads CASSLGSSGYYEQYF. CDR3 DNA: TGTGCCAGCAGCTTAGGAAGTTCAGGGTACTACGAGCAGTACTTC. V usage is TRBV7-2 and J usage is TRBJ2-7; D perhaps matches TRBD1 (5 bases). The V end was cut by 1 base, the J end by 3 bases, with 13 bases between. The CDR3 is 15 residues long. Germline assignment: CDR1 SGHTA and CDR2 FQGNSA.

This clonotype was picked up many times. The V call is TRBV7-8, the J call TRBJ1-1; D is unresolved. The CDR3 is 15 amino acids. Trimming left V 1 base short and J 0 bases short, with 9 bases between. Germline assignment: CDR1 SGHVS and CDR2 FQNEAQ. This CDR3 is CASSLGRSLNTEAFF. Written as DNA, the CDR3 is TGTGCCAGCAGCTTAGGGAGGTCCCTGAACACTGAAGCTTTCTTT.